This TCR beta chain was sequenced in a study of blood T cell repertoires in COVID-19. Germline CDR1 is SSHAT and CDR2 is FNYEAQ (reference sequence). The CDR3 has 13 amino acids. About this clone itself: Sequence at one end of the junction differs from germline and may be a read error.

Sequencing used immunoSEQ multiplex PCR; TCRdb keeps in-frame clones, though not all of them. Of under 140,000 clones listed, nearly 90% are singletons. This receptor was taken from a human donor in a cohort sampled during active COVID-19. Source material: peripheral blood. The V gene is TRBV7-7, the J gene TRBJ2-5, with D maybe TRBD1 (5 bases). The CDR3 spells CASSFTGQETQYF. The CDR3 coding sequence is TGTGCTAGCAGCTTCACAGGCCAAGAGACCCAGTACTTC.